This T cell receptor beta chain comes out of a study of cytomegalovirus exposure and HLA in healthy donors (dated by TCRdb to 2017 to 2019). About the full investigation: In an earlier analysis of under 600 of the donors, approximately 300 Gb of sequence data and 95 million to 130 million unique TCR beta sequences from 180 million or so T cells were reported. Besides the first cohort of under 700 subjects, a separate validation cohort made up of some 110 different subjects was used. The study aimed to test whether signatures of past pathogen exposure could be identified by cataloging public T cell receptors. All discovery cohort repertoires had been generated on a single sequencing platform. Alongside the repertoire data, information on donor age, sex, ethnicity and CMV serostatus was compiled. A later analysis re-analyzed previously published TCR beta repertoires from hundreds of donors and added high-resolution HLA genotyping to study TCR occurrence patterns. Among over 350 genotyped donors of the cohort, an average of about 240,000 unique TCR beta nucleotide sequences were sequenced per donor, roughly 20% of them non-productive. In an earlier analysis of 550 to 700 of the donors, high-throughput TCR beta sequencing was used to judge whether each TCR beta V gene segment behaved as functional or pseudogenic. The T cell repertoires of roughly 660 subjects were profiled by immunosequencing and related to cytomegalovirus serostatus. Of the 300 to 500 genotyped donors, approximately 81% were placed in the genetic ancestry cluster associated with self-reported Caucasian donors. In a later genetic analysis, genome-wide SNP genotypes for about three fifths of the roughly 670 donors were used, and that subset was treated as a discovery cohort. The study combined high-throughput TCR immunosequencing, statistical association of individual TCRs with disease status, and machine learning to predict cytomegalovirus infection status. Rather than using new phenotypic data, the later analysis identified candidate immune exposures from TCR beta sequences and from how often those sequences occurred across donors. About five DR-DQ haplotypes were treated as single units for association and clustering because of strong linkage in the cohort. The number of typed donors differed by locus: 629-630 for A, B, C, DRB1 and DQB1; approximately 530 for DQA1; 600 to 610 for DPA1; and around 470 for DPB1. An early release that covered about 600 HLA-typed donors contained 300 to 350 gigabases of sequencing data and 85 million to 100 million unique TCR sequences. Class I and class II HLA loci were covered by the typing at four-digit resolution. Beyond this particular receptor, the publication reports: A few of the identified cytomegalovirus-associated TCR beta chains were confirmed in vitro to be specific for cytomegalovirus antigens. A cluster of highly shared sequence variants was judged likely to represent a technical artifact of the sequencing pipeline. In a later analysis, most CMV-associated TCR beta chains were found to appear HLA-restricted, with HLA associations seemingly driven largely by CMV exposure. Compared with the roughly 720-donor mean, donors in an Asian-associated ancestry cluster had fewer N-insertions in productive TCRs, according to a later genetic analysis. In a later analysis, the rate of TCR association differed among HLA loci, with DRB1 alleles having the most associated TCRs and HLA-C alleles having the fewest. In this cohort, only TCR beta chains were sequenced, and detectable features were limited by the absence of alpha or paired-chain data. The study gave a list of some 150 TCR beta chains associated with cytomegalovirus. The 87-base-pair reads could not distinguish some IMGT-functional V segments, including TRBV6-2 and TRBV6-3, so those segments were excluded. Linkage disequilibrium might explain the correlated functional status among segregating V segments, but an unknown experimental factor could not be excluded. When HLA alleles, especially DR and DQ, strongly co-occurred, attributing TCR associations to individual alleles was difficult. In an earlier analysis of 500 to 650 of the donors, most TCR beta V segments appeared in productive rearrangements about 87% or about 30% of the time, broadly matching IMGT annotations. The earlier analysis of some 540 of the donors excluded approximately 15 rarely observed V segments, including chromosome 9 orphons, because counts were too low. Immune exposure information for the cohort was limited to CMV serostatus. A further reported finding was that TCR beta sequences accurately predicted the HLA-A and HLA-B alleles for most subjects in the first cohort. A later genetic analysis associated a missense DCLRE1C variant with V-gene and J-gene trimming of TCR beta chains, and an independent cohort replicated the association. Across donors, most TCR sequences were observed very rarely, whereas some public TCRs were present in many individuals. Several of the top co-occurrence clusters appeared to be linked to parvovirus B19, influenza, CMV and Epstein-Barr virus, according to a later analysis. In both the original and validation cohorts, the classifier was reported to diagnose cytomegalovirus status with high specificity and sensitivity. A later analysis associated 17,000 or so TCR beta sequences with specific HLA alleles at a false discovery rate of 0.05. Because HLA typing was missing for some donors at each locus, association tests included only the typed subset. The authors suggested that the approach could potentially be generalized to other disease states and immunological phenotypes. The presence/absence analyses assumed that sequencing depth was roughly uniform across donors, and that assumption may not be true. In a later analysis, HLA-associated TCR beta chains were found to be more clonally expanded and to have lower generation probabilities than equally common non-associated chains.

The library relied on the immunoSEQ multiplex PCR assay. For the multiplex PCR, a mixture combining 60 forward primers for TCR Vbeta segments and 13 reverse primers for TCR Jbeta segments was used. Amplification of the CDR3 region of rearranged TCR beta genes was performed with a multiplex PCR assay on genomic DNA. The amplified TCR beta libraries were sequenced on the Illumina HiSeq System as 87-base-pair reads. The authors processed their data as follows. In a later analysis, tens of millions of unique TCR beta chains were counted across the 666 repertoires, and some 10 million of these chains were shared by at least two donors. To remove PCR and sequencing errors, raw reads were error-corrected and collapsed into unique sequences using a nearest-neighbor algorithm that merged closely related sequences. To assign V, D and J gene segments, CDR3 sequences were aligned to IMGT reference sequences. For a sequence to be retained, a match of at least six nucleotides to both a V gene segment and a J gene segment was required. Rearrangements were classified as productive when the CDR3 lacked stop codons and remained in frame with V and J, and all other rearrangements were classified as non-productive. Following IMGT convention, CDR3 was defined as the stretch from the second conserved V-encoded cysteine to the conserved J-encoded phenylalanine. Sequences without an unambiguous match to a single V gene segment were excluded from the earlier analysis of a few hundred of the donors. In an earlier analysis of around 600 of the donors, V segments were called functional above 56.7% productive rearrangements and were called segregating when the between-donor standard deviation exceeded 5%. A statistical classification framework was built for diagnosing cytomegalovirus status from the catalog of TCR beta chain sequences. In a later analysis, TCR nucleotide sequences were compared against IMGT/GENE-DB human TR gene sequences so that V and J genes could be assigned. Using the TCRdist pipeline, a later analysis assigned CDR3 sequences along with most-parsimonious VDJ recombination scenarios. In a later analysis, each TCR beta chain was defined by its CDR3 amino acid sequence together with its V-gene family, and reads lacking a unique V-gene family were excluded. A later analysis removed 500 to 600 highly shared, low-generation-probability nucleotide sequences to deal with suspected cross-contamination and a sequencing artifact. A later analysis calculated a clonal expansion index for each public chain from normalized within-repertoire ranks of inferred template counts. In a later analysis, generation probabilities were computed using a VDJ recombination model fitted to out-of-frame rearrangements, and the results were checked against IGoR. Hypergeometric tests were used in a later analysis to score TCR-TCR, TCR-HLA and TCR-CMV co-occurrence, with a repertoire-size bias correction applied to the TCR pairs. In a later analysis, false discovery rates were estimated by permuting HLA or CMV assignments 20 times. In a later analysis, co-occurring TCRs were grouped with DBSCAN, and TCRdist sequence similarity was added when clustering was performed within HLA-allele-positive subsets. For co-occurrence clustering, repertoires with fewer than 30,000 or more than 120,000 public chains were excluded, along with a handful of repertoires with anomalous nucleotide sharing. Drawn from immuneACCESS, this table holds only the in-frame rearrangements with V and J called that TCRdb kept. Clones are partly lost; checked studies trace under half to an unresolved V gene and leave the rest unexplained. V and J calls and clone size follow that table, whereas D and trimming were derived from the DNA. This sample gives 80,000 or so clones in total; under 80% of them show up just once. The top ten hold approximately 7% of the sample.

In total, just over 650 healthy bone marrow donors made up the cohort. Cohort members were all nominally healthy when sampled, although unrecorded immune exposures were likely present. The donor tested CMV seropositive, placing the donor among the approximately 290 seropositive members of the cohort. Every donor gave a peripheral blood sample, and the peripheral blood mononuclear cells from that sample were used for TCR beta sequencing. Genomic DNA was extracted from the blood cell samples with the Qiagen DNeasy Blood Extraction Kit. Including the terminal cysteine and phenylalanine, the CDR3 comprises 13 residues. Only the CDR3 portion is preserved as DNA: 39 bases, with reading frame beginning at the first base. The V and J ends are trimmed by 6 bases and 0 bases, leaving 11 bases between them. The germline V gene sets CDR1 to SQVTM and CDR2 to ANQGSEA. This clone has only a few counts. The antigen this receptor binds is unknown. No per-base quality is available; no much larger clone lies one base away.

What was sequenced was PBMCs. The chain is made from TRBV29-1 and TRBJ1-1, with TRBD1 as a weak D call on 5 bases. The clonotype was recovered from a woman aged 45-60 years in good health and CMV-seropositive. The bases are TGCAGCGTCGCGAGACAGCTGAACACTGAAGCTTTCTTT. This gives the protein CSVARQLNTEAFF.